This T cell receptor beta chain was sequenced for a study of Tregs in tolerant kidney transplant recipients. CDR1 is SGHRS, CDR2 YFSETQ, per germline. This CDR3 contains 14 residues. V trimming: 0 bases; J trimming: 9 bases; junction bases outside the gene matches: 5. Assay used: immunoSEQ multiplex PCR; TCRdb lists only in-frame clones, some missing. The sample records roughly 250,000 clones, about 80% being singletons. This clone appeared a few times. This TCR derives from a human donor in good health. The J gene is TRBJ2-1, the V gene TRBV5-1, with TRBD2 identical over 8 bases. Sequences were obtained from CD4+ T cells from blood. CDR3 nucleotide sequence: TGCGCCAGCAGCTTGGCCCCCCTAGCGGGTGAGCAGTTCTTC. It yields the protein CASSLAPLAGEQFF. Using reference TRBV5-1 and TRBJ2-1 for the parts outside the CDR3, the full variable domain is KAGVTQTPRYLIKTRGQQVTLSCSPISGHRSVSWYQQTPGQGLQFLFEYFSETQRNKGNFPGRFSGRQFSNSRSEMNVSTLELGDSALYLCASSLAPLAGEQFFGPGTRLTVL.